Sequencing of this TCR beta chain was carried out in a study of Ad26.COV2.S vaccination and SARS-CoV-2 variants. General study results and limits: TCR breadth and depth estimates may have understated total T cell responses.

Using immunoSEQ multiplex PCR, the repertoire was profiled, and TCRdb retains in-frame clones only, with some absent. The data show nearly 400,000 clones, about 91% seen once. The treatment: roughly 19 received Ad26.COV2.S at low or high dose, single or two shots; 5 received placebo; per-sample allocation not given. Samples analyzed were those drawn on day 63 after the first vaccine or placebo injection. Donation was by an adult aged 18-55 years who was in Boston. V dropped 3 bases and J dropped 3; count of bases not matched to a gene: 4. Per germline, CDR1 KGHDR and CDR2 SFDVKD. This CDR3 is 15 amino acids long. Concerning this clone: Its antigen is undetermined.

The rearrangement links TRBV24-1 to TRBJ2-5; 9 nucleotides line up with TRBD2. Sequencing used peripheral blood, obtained in a trial of Ad26.COV2.S vaccine versus placebo. This TCR was sampled from a person aged 18 to 65 who received the Ad26.COV2.S COVID-19 vaccine or a placebo. CDR3 bases: TGTGCCACCAGTGATAACGGCGGGAGGGAAGAGACCCAGTACTTC. Translation gives CATSDNGGREETQYF.